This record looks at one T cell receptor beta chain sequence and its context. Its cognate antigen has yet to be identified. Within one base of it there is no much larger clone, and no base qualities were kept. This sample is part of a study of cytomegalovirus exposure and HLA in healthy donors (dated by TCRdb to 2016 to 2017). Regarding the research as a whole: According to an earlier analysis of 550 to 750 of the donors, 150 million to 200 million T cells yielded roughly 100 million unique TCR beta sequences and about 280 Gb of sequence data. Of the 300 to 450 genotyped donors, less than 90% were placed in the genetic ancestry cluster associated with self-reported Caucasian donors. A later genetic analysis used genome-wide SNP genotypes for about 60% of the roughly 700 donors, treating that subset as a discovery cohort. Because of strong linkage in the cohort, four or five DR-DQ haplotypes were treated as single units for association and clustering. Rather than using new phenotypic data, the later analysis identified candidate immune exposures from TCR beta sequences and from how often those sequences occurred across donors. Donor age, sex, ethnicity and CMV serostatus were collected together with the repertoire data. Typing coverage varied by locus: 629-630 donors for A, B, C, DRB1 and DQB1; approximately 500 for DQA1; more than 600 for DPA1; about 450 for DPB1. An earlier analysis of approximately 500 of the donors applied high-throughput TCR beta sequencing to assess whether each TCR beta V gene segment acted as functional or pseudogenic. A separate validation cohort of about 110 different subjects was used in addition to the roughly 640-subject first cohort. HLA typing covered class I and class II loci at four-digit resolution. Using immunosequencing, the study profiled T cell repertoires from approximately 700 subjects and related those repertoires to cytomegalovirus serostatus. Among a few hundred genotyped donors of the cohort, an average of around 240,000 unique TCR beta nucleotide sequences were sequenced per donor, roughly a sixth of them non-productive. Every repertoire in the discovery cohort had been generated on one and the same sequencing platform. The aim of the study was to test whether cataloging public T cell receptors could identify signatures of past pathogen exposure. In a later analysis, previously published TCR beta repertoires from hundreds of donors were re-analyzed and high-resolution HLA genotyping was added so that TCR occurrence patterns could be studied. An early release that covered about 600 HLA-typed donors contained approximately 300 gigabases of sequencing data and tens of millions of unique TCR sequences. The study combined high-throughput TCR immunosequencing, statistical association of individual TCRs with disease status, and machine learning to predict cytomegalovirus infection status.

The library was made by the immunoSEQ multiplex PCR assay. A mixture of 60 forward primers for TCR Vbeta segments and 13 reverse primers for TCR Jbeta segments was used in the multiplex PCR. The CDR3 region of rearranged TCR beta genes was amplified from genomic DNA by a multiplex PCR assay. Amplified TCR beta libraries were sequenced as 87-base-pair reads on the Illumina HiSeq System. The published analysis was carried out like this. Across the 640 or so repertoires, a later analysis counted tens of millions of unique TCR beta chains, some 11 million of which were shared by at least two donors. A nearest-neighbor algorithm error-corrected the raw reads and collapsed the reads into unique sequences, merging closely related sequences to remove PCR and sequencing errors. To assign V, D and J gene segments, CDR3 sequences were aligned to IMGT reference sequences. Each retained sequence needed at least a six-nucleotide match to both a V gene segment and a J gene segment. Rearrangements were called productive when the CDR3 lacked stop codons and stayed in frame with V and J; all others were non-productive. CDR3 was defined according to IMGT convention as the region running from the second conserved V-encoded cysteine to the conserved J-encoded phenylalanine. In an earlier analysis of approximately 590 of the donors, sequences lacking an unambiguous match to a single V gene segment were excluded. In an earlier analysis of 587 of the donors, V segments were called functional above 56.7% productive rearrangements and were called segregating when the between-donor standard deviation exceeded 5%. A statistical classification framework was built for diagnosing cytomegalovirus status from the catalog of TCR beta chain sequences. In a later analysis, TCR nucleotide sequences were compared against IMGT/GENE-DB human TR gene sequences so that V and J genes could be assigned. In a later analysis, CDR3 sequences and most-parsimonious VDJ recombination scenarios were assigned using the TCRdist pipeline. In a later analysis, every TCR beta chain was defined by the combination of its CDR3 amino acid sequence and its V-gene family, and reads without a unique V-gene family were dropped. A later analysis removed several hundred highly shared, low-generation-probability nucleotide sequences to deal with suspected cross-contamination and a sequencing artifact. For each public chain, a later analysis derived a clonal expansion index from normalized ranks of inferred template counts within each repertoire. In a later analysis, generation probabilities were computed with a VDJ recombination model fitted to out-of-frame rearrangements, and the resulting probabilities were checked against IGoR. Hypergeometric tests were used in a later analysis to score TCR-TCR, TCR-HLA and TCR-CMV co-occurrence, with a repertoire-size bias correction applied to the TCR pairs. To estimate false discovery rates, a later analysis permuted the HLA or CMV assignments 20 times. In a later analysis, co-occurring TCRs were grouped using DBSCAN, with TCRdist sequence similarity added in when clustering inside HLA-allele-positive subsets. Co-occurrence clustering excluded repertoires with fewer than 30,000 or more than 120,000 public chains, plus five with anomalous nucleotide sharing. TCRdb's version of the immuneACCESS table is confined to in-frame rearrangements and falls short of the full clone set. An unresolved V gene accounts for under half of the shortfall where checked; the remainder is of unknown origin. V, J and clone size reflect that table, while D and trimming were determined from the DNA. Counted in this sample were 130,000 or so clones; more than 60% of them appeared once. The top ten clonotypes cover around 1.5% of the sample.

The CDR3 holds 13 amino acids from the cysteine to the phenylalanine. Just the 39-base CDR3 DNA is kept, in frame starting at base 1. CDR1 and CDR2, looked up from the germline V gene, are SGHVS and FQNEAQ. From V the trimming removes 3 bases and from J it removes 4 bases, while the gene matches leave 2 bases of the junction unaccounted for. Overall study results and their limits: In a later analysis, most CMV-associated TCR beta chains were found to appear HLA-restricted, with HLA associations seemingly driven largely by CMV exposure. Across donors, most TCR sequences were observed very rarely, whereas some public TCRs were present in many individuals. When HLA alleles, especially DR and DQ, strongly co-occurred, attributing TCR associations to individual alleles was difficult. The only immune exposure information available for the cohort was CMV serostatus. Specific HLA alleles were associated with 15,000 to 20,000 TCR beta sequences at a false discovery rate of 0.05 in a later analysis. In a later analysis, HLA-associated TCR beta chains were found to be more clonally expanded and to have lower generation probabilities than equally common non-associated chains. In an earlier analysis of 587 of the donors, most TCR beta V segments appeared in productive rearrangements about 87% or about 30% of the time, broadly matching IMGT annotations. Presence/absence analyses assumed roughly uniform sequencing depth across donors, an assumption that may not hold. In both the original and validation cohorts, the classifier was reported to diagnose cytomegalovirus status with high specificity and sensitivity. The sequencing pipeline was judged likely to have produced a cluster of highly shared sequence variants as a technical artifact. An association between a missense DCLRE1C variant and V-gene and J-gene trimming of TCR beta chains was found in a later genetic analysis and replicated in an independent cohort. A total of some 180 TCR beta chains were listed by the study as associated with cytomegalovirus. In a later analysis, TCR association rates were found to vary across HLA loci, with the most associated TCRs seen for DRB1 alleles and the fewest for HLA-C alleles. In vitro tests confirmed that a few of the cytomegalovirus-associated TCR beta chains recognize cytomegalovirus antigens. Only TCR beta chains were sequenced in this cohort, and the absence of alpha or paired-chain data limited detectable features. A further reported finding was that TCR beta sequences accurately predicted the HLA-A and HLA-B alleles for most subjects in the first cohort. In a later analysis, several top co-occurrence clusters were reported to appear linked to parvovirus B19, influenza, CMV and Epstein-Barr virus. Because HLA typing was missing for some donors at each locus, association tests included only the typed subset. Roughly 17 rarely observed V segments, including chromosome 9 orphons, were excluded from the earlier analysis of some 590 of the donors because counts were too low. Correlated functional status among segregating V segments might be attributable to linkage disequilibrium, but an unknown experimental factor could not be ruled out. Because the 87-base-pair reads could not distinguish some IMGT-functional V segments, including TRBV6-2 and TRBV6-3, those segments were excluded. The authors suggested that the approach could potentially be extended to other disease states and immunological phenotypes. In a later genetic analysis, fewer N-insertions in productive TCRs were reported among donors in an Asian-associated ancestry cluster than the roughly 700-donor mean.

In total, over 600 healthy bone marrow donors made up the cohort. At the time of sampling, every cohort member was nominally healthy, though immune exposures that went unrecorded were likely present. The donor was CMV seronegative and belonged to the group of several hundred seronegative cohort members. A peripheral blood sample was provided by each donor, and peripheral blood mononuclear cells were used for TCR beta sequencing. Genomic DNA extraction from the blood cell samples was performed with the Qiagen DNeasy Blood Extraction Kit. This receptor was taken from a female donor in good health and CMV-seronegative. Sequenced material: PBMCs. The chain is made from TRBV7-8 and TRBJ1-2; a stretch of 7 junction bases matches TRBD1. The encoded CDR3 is CASSLGQIYGYTF. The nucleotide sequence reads TGTGCCAGCAGCTTGGGACAGATCTATGGCTACACCTTC.